The 7 T cell receptor beta chains presented below share a single source sample, sequenced in a study of beta chain features in type 1 diabetes. Study-wide points: Shorter TCRB CDR3s, moderately but significantly so, were found in Type 1 diabetes patients in all four CD4+ subsets.

cDNA synthesis used the whole RNA isolate, giving expressed TCRB sequences. Produced via immunoSEQ multiplex PCR; TCRdb's table is partial and in-frame only. Of 250,000 to 300,000 clones listed, around 15% are singletons. Their target antigens are unknown. Material: naive CD4+ T cells from blood. The source of these receptors is a man aged 25-45 years with type 1 diabetes.

This chain joins TRBV2 and TRBJ2-1; D gene ambiguous. V dropped 6 bases and J dropped 6 bases, with 9 bases sitting between them. The V gene's germline CDR1 is SNHLY and CDR2 FYNNEI. The CDR3 totals 12 residues. The CDR3: CASSLDPNEQFF. The CDR3 DNA follows: TGTGCCAGCAGCCTAGACCCCAATGAGCAGTTCTTC. The variable domain in full, with the rest retrieved from reference TRBV2 and TRBJ2-1, is EPEVTQTPSHQVTQMGQEVILRCVPISNHLYFYWYRQILGQKVEFLVSFYNNEISEKSEIFDDQFSVERPDGSNFTLKIRSTKLEDSAMYFCASSLDPNEQFFGPGTRLTVL.

This clone was observed a handful of times. V is TRBV5-1 and J is TRBJ1-1; 7 bases match TRBD1. V was clipped by 3 bases and J by 2 bases; unmatched bases: 7. Per the germline V gene, CDR1 is SGHRS and CDR2 is YFSETQ. The CDR3 has 15 residues. CDR3 coding DNA: TGCGCCAGCAGCTCGGTGGGACAGCGCAACACTGAAGCTTTCTTT. Amino acids: CASSSVGQRNTEAFF.

This clone has more than one count but fewer than ten. The chain joins TRBV25-1 to TRBJ1-1, with a tentative D call TRBD1 (5 bases). The CDR3 consists of 14 residues. Trimming left V 2 bases short and J 3 bases short, with 10 bases between. Germline V gene lookup returns CDR1 MGHDK and CDR2 SYGVNS. CDR3: CASSEGGKDTEAFF. Here the CDR3 DNA reads TGTGCCAGCAGTGAAGGGGGGAAGGACACTGAAGCTTTCTTT.

This clone turned up a few times. The chain is built from TRBV19 and TRBJ2-5; D might be TRBD1 (6 bases). This CDR3 region has 12 residues. CDR1 is LNHDA and CDR2 is SQIVND in the germline V gene (reference sequence). The CDR3 DNA reads as TGTGGATGTCCGGGACATAAAGAGACCCAGTACTTC. Residues: CGCPGHKETQYF.

CDR3 protein: CASSVEKLAGYTF. The CDR3 nucleotides read TGTGCCAGCAGCGTAGAAAAGTTGGCTGGCTACACCTTC. J is TRBJ1-2 and V is TRBV9; D is ambiguous. CDR1 and CDR2 from the germline V gene are SGDLS and YYNGEE. Trimming shortened V by 0 bases and J by 7 bases, and 10 bases separated the two germline ends. This CDR3 is 13 amino acids long.

The V and J genes are TRBV19 and TRBJ2-5, with D perhaps TRBD2 (5 bases). CDR3 size: 17 residues. In germline, CDR1 is LNHDA, CDR2 SQIVND (reference sequence). V was shortened by 5 bases and J by 5 bases, with 24 bases between the two germline ends. The CDR3 is CASSSGGGARGGETQYF. CDR3 DNA sequence: TGTGCCAGTAGTTCGGGCGGAGGAGCCCGCGGTGGGGAGACCCAGTACTTC.

The chain is built from TRBV27 and TRBJ2-3, with D unclear. This CDR3 spans 14 amino acids. CDR1 and CDR2 from the germline V gene are MNHEY and SMNVEV (reference sequence). Trimming removed 7 bases at V and 2 bases at J, with 13 bases between. CDR3 residues: CASTRWSHTDTQYF. The CDR3 DNA follows: TGTGCCAGCACCCGATGGTCACACACAGATACGCAGTATTTT.